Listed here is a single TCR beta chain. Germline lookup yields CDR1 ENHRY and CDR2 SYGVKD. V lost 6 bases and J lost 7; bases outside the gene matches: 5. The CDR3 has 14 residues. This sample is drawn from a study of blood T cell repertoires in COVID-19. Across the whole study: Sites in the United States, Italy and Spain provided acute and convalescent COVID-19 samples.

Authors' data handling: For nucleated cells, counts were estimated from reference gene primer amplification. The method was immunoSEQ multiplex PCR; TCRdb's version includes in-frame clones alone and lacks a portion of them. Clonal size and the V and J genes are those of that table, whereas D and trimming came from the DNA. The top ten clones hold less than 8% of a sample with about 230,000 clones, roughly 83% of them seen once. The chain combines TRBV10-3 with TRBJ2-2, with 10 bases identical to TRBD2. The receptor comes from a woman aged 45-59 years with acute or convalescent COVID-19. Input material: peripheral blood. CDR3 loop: CAIRIGLADGELFF. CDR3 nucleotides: TGTGCCATCAGGATAGGACTAGCGGACGGGGAGCTGTTTTTT.